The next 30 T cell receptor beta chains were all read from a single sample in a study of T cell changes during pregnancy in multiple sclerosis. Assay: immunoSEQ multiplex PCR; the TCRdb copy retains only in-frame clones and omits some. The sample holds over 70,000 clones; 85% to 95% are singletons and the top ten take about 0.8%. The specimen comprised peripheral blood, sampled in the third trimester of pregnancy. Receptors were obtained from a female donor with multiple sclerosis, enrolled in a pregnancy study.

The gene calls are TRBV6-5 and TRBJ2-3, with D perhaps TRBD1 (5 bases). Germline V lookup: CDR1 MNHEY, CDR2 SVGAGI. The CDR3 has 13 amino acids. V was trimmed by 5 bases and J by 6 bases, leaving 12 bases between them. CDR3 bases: TGTGCCAGCAGTGGACAAATGGGCGATACGCAGTATTTT. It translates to CASSGQMGDTQYF.

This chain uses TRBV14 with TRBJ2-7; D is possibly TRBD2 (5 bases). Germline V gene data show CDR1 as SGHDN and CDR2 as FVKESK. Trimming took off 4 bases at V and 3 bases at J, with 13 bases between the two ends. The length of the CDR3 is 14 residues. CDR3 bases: TGTGCCAGCAGCCGAGGGTTACGGGACTACGAGCAGTACTTC. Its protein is CASSRGLRDYEQYF. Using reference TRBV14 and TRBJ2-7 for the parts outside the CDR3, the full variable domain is EAGVTQFPSHSVIEKGQTVTLRCDPISGHDNLYWYRRVMGKEIKFLLHFVKESKQDESGMPNNRFLAERTGGTYSTLKVQPAELEDSGVYFCASSRGLRDYEQYFGPGTRLTVT.

In DNA, the CDR3 is TGTGCCAGCTCCCTAGCGGGAGGGCCTTATTCCTACAATGAGCAGTTCTTC. This codes for CASSLAGGPYSYNEQFF. This chain uses TRBV27 with TRBJ2-1; TRBD2 matches at 12 bases. J was trimmed by 1 base and V by 8 bases; bases with no gene match: 9. There are 17 residues in the CDR3. Germline lookup yields CDR1 MNHEY and CDR2 SMNVEV (reference sequence).

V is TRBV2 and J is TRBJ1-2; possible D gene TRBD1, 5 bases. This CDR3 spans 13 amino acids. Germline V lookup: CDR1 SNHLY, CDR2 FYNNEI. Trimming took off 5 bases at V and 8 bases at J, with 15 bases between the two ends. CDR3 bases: TGTGCCAGCAGTTACAGGCATCAGAGGGGCTACACCTTC. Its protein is CASSYRHQRGYTF.

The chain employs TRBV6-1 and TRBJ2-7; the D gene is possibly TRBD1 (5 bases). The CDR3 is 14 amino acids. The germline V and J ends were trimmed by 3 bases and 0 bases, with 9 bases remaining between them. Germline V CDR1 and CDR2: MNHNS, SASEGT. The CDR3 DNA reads TGTGCCAGCAGTGATCGACAGCTCTCCTACGAGCAGTACTTC. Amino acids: CASSDRQLSYEQYF.

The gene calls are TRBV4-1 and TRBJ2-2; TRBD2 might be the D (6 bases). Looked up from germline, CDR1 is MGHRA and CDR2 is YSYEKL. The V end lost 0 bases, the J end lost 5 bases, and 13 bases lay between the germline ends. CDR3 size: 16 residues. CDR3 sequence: CASSQEMGLPTGELFF. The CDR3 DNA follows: TGCGCCAGCAGCCAAGAAATGGGACTTCCGACCGGGGAGCTGTTTTTT.

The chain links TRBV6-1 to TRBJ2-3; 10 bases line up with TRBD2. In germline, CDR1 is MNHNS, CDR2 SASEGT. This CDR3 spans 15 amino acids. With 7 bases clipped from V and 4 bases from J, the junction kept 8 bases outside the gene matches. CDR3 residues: CASNPSGSGSDTQYF. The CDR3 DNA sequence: TGTGCCAGCAACCCTAGCGGGAGCGGGTCAGATACGCAGTATTTT.

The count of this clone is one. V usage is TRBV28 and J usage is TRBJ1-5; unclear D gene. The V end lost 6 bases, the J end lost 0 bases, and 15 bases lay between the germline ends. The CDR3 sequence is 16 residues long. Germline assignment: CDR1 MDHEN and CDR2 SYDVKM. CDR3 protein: CASRGGILYSNQPQHF. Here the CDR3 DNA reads TGTGCCAGCAGAGGAGGCATTCTCTATAGCAATCAGCCCCAGCATTTT.

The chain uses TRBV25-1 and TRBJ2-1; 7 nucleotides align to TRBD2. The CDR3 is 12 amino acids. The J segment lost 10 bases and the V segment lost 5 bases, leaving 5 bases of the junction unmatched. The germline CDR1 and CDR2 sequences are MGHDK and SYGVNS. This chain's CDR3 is CASSKTSREQFF. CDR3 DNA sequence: TGTGCCAGCAGTAAGACTAGCAGGGAGCAGTTCTTC. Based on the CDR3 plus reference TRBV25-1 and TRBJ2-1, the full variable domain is EADIYQTPRYLVIGTGKKITLECSQTMGHDKMYWYQQDPGMELHLIHYSYGVNSTEKGDLSSESTVSRIRTEHFPLTLESARPSHTSQYLCASSKTSREQFFGPGTRLTVL.

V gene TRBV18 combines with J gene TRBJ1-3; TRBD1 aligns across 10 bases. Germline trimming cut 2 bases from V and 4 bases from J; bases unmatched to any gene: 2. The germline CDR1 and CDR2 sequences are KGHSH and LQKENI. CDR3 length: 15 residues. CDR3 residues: CASSPGTGAGNTIYF. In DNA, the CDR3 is TGTGCCAGCTCACCAGGGACAGGGGCCGGAAACACCATATATTTT.

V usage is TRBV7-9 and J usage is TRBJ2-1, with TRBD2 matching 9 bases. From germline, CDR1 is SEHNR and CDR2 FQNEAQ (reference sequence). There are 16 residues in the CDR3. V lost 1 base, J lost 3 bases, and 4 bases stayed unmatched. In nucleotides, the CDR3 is TGTGCCAGCAGCTTAGGGGCGGGAGGGATCTACAATGAGCAGTTCTTC. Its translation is CASSLGAGGIYNEQFF.

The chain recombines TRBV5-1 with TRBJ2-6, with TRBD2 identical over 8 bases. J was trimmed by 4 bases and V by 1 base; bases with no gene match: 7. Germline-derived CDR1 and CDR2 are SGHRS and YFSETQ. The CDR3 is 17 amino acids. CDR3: CASSLMRGVQGANVLTF. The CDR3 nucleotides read TGCGCCAGCAGCTTGATGCGGGGGGTTCAGGGGGCCAACGTCCTGACTTTC.

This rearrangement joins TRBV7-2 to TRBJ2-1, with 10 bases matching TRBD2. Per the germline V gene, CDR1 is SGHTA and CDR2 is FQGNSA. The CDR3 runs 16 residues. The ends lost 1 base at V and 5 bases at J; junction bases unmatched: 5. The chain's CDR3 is CASSLDGTSANNEQFF. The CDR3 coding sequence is TGTGCCAGCAGCTTAGATGGGACTAGCGCTAACAATGAGCAGTTCTTC.

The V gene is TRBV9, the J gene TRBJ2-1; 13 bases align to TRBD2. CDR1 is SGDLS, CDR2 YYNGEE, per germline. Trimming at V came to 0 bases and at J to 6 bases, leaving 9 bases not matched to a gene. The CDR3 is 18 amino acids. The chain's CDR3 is CASSVGPPLAGGRNEQFF. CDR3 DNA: TGTGCCAGCAGCGTAGGCCCTCCACTAGCGGGAGGGCGCAATGAGCAGTTCTTC.

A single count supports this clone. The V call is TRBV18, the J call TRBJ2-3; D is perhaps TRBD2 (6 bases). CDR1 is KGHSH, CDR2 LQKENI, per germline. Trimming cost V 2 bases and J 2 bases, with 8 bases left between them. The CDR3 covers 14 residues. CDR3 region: CASSPAGNTDTQYF. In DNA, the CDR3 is TGTGCCAGCTCACCAGCGGGGAACACAGATACGCAGTATTTT.

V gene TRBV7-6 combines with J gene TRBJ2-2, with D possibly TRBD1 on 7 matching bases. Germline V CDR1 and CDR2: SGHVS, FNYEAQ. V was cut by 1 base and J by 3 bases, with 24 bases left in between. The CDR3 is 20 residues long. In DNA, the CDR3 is TGTGCCAGCAGCTTAGTGAATTGGCAGGGGGGAGGCGTGGACACCGGGGAGCTGTTTTTT. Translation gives CASSLVNWQGGGVDTGELFF.

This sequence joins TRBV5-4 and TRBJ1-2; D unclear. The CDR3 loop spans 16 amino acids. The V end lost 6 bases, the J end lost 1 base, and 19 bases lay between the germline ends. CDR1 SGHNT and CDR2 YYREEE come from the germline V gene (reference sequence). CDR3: CASTETEAQSNYGYTF. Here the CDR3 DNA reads TGTGCCAGCACCGAGACGGAGGCCCAAAGTAACTATGGCTACACCTTC.

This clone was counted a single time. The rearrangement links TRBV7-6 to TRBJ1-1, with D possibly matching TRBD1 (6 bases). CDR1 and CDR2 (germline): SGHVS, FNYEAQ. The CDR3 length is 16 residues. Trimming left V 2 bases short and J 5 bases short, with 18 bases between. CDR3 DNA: TGTGCCAGCAGCTTAAGTGGGGGCCAAAGGTGGACTGAAGCTTTCTTT. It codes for CASSLSGGQRWTEAFF. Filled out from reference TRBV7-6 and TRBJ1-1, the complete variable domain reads GAGVSQSPRYKVTKRGQDVALRCDPISGHVSLYWYRQALGQGPEFLTYFNYEAQQDKSGLPNDRFSAERPEGSISTLTIQRTEQRDSAMYRCASSLSGGQRWTEAFFGQGTRLTVV.

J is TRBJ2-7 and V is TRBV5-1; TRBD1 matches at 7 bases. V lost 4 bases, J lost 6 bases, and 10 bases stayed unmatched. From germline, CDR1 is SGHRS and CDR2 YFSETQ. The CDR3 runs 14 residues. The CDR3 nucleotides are TGCGCCAGCAGCCCGGCCCGGACAGGTTCCGAGCAGTACTTC. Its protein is CASSPARTGSEQYF.

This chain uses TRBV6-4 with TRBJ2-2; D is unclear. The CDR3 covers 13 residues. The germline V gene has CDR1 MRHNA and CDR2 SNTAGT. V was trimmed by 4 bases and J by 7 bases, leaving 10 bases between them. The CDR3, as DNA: TGTGCCAGCAGTGGCGACTTTGGCGGGGAGCTGTTTTTT. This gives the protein CASSGDFGGELFF.

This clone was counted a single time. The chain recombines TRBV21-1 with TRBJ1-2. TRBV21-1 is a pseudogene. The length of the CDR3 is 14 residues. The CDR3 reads CASRGPARVYGYTF. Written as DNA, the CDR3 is TGTGCCAGCCGGGGTCCCGCCCGGGTCTATGGCTACACCTTC.

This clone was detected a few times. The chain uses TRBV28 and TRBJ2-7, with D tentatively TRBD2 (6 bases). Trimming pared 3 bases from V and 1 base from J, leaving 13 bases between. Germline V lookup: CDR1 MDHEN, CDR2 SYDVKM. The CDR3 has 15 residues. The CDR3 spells CASSFPGASSYEQYF. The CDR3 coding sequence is TGTGCCAGCAGTTTTCCGGGAGCCTCATCCTACGAGCAGTACTTC.

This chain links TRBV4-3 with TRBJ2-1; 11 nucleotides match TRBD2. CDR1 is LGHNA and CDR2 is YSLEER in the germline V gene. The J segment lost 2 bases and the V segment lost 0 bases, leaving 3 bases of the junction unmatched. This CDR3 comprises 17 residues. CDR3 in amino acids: CASSQDSSGRAYNEQFF. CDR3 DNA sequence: TGCGCCAGCAGCCAAGATAGTAGCGGGAGGGCCTACAATGAGCAGTTCTTC.

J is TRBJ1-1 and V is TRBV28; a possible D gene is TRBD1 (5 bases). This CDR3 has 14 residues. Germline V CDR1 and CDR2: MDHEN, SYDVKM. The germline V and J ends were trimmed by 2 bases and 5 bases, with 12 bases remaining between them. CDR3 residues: CASSLQGLWTEAFF. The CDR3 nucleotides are TGTGCCAGCAGTTTACAGGGTTTGTGGACTGAAGCTTTCTTT.

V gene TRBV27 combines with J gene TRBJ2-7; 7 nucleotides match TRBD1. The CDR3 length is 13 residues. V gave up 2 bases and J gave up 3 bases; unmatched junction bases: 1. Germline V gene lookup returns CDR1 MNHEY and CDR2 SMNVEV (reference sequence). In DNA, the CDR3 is TGTGCCAGCAGTTTACAGGGGGACTACGAGCAGTACTTC. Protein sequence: CASSLQGDYEQYF.

CDR3 region: CASSETVAGANNEQFF. The CDR3 coding sequence is TGCGCCAGCAGTGAGACAGTAGCGGGGGCAAACAATGAGCAGTTCTTC. The gene calls are TRBV10-1 and TRBJ2-1; TRBD2 aligns across 9 bases. Unmatched junction bases numbered 7, after V lost 2 bases and J lost 5 bases. CDR1 WNHNN and CDR2 SYGVQD come from the germline V gene (reference sequence). CDR3 size: 16 residues.

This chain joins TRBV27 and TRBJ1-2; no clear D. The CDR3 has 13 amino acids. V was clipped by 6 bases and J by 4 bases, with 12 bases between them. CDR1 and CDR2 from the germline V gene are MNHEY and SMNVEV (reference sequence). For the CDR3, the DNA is TGTGCCAGCAGCCCCGCGGGCCTCTATGGCTACACCTTC. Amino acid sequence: CASSPAGLYGYTF.

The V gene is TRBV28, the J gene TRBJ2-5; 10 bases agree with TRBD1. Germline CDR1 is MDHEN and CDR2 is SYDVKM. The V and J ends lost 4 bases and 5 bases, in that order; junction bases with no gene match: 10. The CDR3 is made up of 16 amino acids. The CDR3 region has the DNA TGTGCCAGCAGTTACCGGACAGGGGGGCGAAAGGAGACCCAGTACTTC. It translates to CASSYRTGGRKETQYF.

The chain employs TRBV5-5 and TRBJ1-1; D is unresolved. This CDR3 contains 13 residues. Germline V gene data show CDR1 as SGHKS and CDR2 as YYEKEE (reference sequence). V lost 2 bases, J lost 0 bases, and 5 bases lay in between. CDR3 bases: TGTGCCAGCAGCTTTTTCTTGAACACTGAAGCTTTCTTT. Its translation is CASSFFLNTEAFF.

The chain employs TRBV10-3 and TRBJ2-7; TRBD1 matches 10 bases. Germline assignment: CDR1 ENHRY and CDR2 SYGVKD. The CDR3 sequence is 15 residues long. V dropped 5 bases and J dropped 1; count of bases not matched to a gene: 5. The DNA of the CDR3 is TGTGCCATCAGTTCCCGGGACAGGGGATCCTACGAGCAGTACTTC. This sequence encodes CAISSRDRGSYEQYF.